The 28 T cell receptor beta chains below all came from one sample that was sequenced in a study of blood T cells in healthy people across ages. PCR was performed a second time for about 7 to 11 cycles using a sample-barcoded 5' primer and a J-beta primer mix. TCRdb recomputed calls from the 5' RACE reads with MiXCR, one row per CDR3 protein. The sample holds approximately 580,000 distinct CDR3 sequences, 24% seen once. The data were also submitted as part of a second study, on T cells of mothers and their children.

Material for sequencing was blood. These receptors were obtained from a boy between 5 and 17 years old in good health.

V gene TRBV12-3 or TRBV12-4 combines with J gene TRBJ1-6, with TRBD1 as a possible D gene (5 bases). The V gene lost 5 bases and the J gene lost 11 bases, with 13 bases spanning the gap. The CDR3 is made up of 13 amino acids. In DNA form, the CDR3 reads TGTGCCAGCAGTAGTGGACGGGACGCACCCCTCCACTTT. Amino acids: CASSSGRDAPLHF.

This clonotype was seen repeatedly, ten times or more. The chain couples TRBV12-3 or TRBV12-4 to TRBJ1-4; a possible D gene is TRBD1 (5 bases). This CDR3 is 16 amino acids long. Deletions cut 6 bases from V and 4 bases from J, with 18 bases between. The CDR3 DNA reads TGTGCCAGCAGGGGCCGGGGGGGACGGATTAATGAAAAACTGTTTTTT. This gives the protein CASRGRGGRINEKLFF.

The genes are TRBV5-1 and TRBJ2-5, with D possibly matching TRBD1 (6 bases). Germline lookup yields CDR1 SGHRS and CDR2 YFSETQ. CDR3 length: 14 amino acids. V was shortened by 4 bases and J by 0 bases, with 10 bases between the two germline ends. CDR3 sequence: CASSTGTNQETQYF. CDR3 bases: TGCGCCAGCAGCACAGGGACAAACCAAGAGACCCAGTACTTC.

The V and J genes are TRBV11-1 and TRBJ2-3; maybe TRBD2 (5 bases). V was trimmed by 3 bases and J by 3 bases, leaving 19 bases between them. The CDR3 is 17 residues long. Germline V gene sequence: CDR1 SGHAT, CDR2 FQDESV (reference sequence). CDR3 protein: CASSLEGGYRGTDTQYF. CDR3 sequence (DNA): TGTGCCAGCAGCTTGGAAGGCGGGTACAGAGGGACAGATACGCAGTATTTT.

The chain combines TRBV15 with TRBJ2-1; TRBD2 is a possible D gene (7 bases). Germline-derived CDR1 and CDR2 are LNHNV and YYDKDF (reference sequence). The CDR3 spans 17 residues. V dropped 3 bases and J dropped 3 bases, with 18 bases sitting between them. DNA of the CDR3: TGTGCCACCAGCAGTAACGTGGGGAGGGGGTACTACAATGAGCAGTTCTTC. Its protein product is CATSSNVGRGYYNEQFF.

V gene TRBV6-5 combines with J gene TRBJ1-2; 9 bases are a match to TRBD1. This CDR3 has 15 amino acids. J was trimmed by 4 bases and V by 0 bases; bases with no gene match: 3. Germline CDR1 reads MNHEY; CDR2 reads SVGAGI. The chain's CDR3 is CASSYSGTGCYGYTF. CDR3 in DNA: TGTGCCAGCAGTTACTCCGGGACAGGGTGCTATGGCTACACCTTC.

The chain couples TRBV19 to TRBJ2-3; D possibly corresponds to TRBD2 (6 bases). Trimming left V 7 bases short and J 2 bases short, with 16 bases between. This CDR3 contains 15 residues. Germline V CDR1 and CDR2: LNHDA, SQIVND (reference sequence). This CDR3 reads CASTVTGLSTDTQYF. CDR3 sequence (DNA): TGTGCCAGTACCGTTACGGGACTTTCCACAGATACGCAGTATTTT.

This clonotype was picked up a small number of times. The V and J genes are TRBV13 and TRBJ1-2; D is unresolved. Germline lookup yields CDR1 PRHDT and CDR2 FYEKMQ (reference sequence). V lost 4 bases, J lost 2 bases, and 17 bases lay in between. The CDR3 runs to 16 residues. The CDR3, as DNA: TGTGCCAGCAGCTCCAAGTTTCACCTGGAGAACTATGGCTACACCTTC. Amino acids: CASSSKFHLENYGYTF.

With regard to this clonotype: Its ends do not fully match the called genes, so a read error is possible. This rearrangement joins TRBV28 to TRBJ2-5, with D unclear. The DNA matches TRBJ2-7 better at its end, which makes the J call doubtful. The CDR3 has 12 residues. The germline V gene encodes CDR1 MDHEN and CDR2 SYDVKM. The CDR3 bases are TGTGCCGGCAGTTTTCGGAACTACGAGCAGTACTTC. Protein sequence: CAGSFRNYEQYF.

The table lists this clonotype with a few counts. The chain recombines TRBV6-2 or TRBV6-3 with TRBJ2-7; perhaps D is TRBD1 or TRBD2 (6 bases each). Trimming removed 6 bases from V and 2 bases from J, with 14 bases in between. The germline V gene encodes CDR1 MNHEY and CDR2 SVGEGT. CDR3 size: 14 residues. The CDR3, as DNA: TGTGCCAGCAGCCGGACCGGGGGCCCCTACGAGCAGTACTTC. Amino acids: CASSRTGGPYEQYF.

The V call is TRBV11-2, the J call TRBJ2-1; 13 positions match TRBD2. V dropped 0 bases and J dropped 9; count of bases not matched to a gene: 8. CDR1 and CDR2 from the germline V gene are SGHAT and FQNNGV. This CDR3 is 17 amino acids long. The CDR3 DNA sequence: TGTGCCAGCAGCTTAGAGGGACTAGCGGGATCTCAGGGTGAGCAGTTCTTC. Protein sequence: CASSLEGLAGSQGEQFF. Looking up the rest from reference TRBV11-2 and TRBJ2-1 gives the full variable domain: EAGVAQSPRYKIIEKRQSVAFWCNPISGHATLYWYQQILGQGPKLLIQFQNNGVVDDSQLPKDRFSAERLKGVDSTLKIQPAKLEDSAVYLCASSLEGLAGSQGEQFFGPGTRLTVL.

This clonotype occurred once. The rearrangement uses TRBV13 and TRBJ1-3; D ambiguous. The CDR3 is 14 residues long. The V and J ends lost 4 bases and 0 bases respectively, with 7 bases between them. Germline assignment: CDR1 PRHDT and CDR2 FYEKMQ (reference sequence). The CDR3 DNA reads TGTGCCAGCAGCTGTAAGTCCTCTGGAAACACCATATATTTT. Its protein is CASSCKSSGNTIYF.

The chain links TRBV6-5 to TRBJ2-5; the D gene is possibly TRBD2 (5 bases). The CDR3 extends over 17 amino acids. Trimming removed 0 bases from V and 1 base from J, with 15 bases in between. CDR1 and CDR2 (germline): MNHEY, SVGAGI. CDR3 coding DNA: TGTGCCAGCAGTTACTCGGCGACTATGGGCGCCCAAGAGACCCAGTACTTC. As protein: CASSYSATMGAQETQYF.

The V gene is TRBV20-1, the J gene TRBJ2-1; D is tentatively TRBD1 or TRBD2 (6 bases each). V shed 6 bases and J shed 15 bases, with 18 bases lying between them. CDR1 and CDR2 from the germline V gene are DFQATT and SNEGSKA (reference sequence). This CDR3 has 11 amino acids. The CDR3 loop is CSAPARGRSFF. CDR3 in DNA: TGCAGTGCCCCCGCGAGGGGGAGGTCGTTCTTC.

This clonotype was counted between two and nine times. The chain links TRBV6-2 or TRBV6-3 to TRBJ2-2; D remains ambiguous. The germline V and J ends were trimmed by 0 bases and 2 bases, with 10 bases remaining between them. The CDR3 is 16 amino acids. In germline, CDR1 is MNHEY, CDR2 SVGEGT. The CDR3 coding sequence is TGTGCCAGCAGTTACTCGTTACGGATTAACACCGGGGAGCTGTTTTTT. It is translated as CASSYSLRINTGELFF.

This clonotype was detected many times. This chain links TRBV5-1 with TRBJ2-5; 11 bases fit TRBD1. The V gene's germline CDR1 is SGHRS and CDR2 YFSETQ. This CDR3 spans 15 amino acids. J gave up 5 bases and V 3 bases, and 6 bases lay outside the gene matches. CDR3 amino acids: CASSWTGGPWETQYF. CDR3 DNA: TGCGCCAGCAGCTGGACAGGGGGCCCGTGGGAGACCCAGTACTTC.

In nucleotides, the CDR3 is TGCAGCGTTGAAGATCAAGTGCCTAGCTCCTACAATGAGCAGTTCTTC. This translates into CSVEDQVPSSYNEQFF. The chain couples TRBV29-1 to TRBJ2-1; D gene ambiguous. This CDR3 comprises 16 residues. Germline-derived CDR1 and CDR2 are SQVTM and ANQGSEA. With 0 bases removed from V and 0 bases from J, the gap between germline ends came to 12 bases.

This clonotype has more than one count but fewer than ten. The chain couples TRBV6-2 or TRBV6-3 to TRBJ2-5; D is ambiguous. V was pared by 8 bases and J by 4 bases, with 23 bases between. The CDR3 loop spans 16 amino acids. The germline gives CDR1 MNHEY, CDR2 SVGEGT. The CDR3 protein is CASLPDGNKIGETQYF. The CDR3 coding sequence is TGTGCCAGCCTACCCGACGGAAATAAGATAGGAGAGACCCAGTACTTC.

The chain links TRBV5-1 to TRBJ2-5, with D unresolved. The germline V gene encodes CDR1 SGHRS and CDR2 YFSETQ. The V gene lost 0 bases and the J gene lost 4 bases, with 7 bases spanning the gap. This CDR3 is 13 amino acids long. The CDR3 loop is CASSLEGPETQYF. The CDR3 nucleotides are TGCGCCAGCAGCTTGGAGGGTCCAGAGACCCAGTACTTC. Drawing the rest from reference TRBV5-1 and TRBJ2-5, the complete variable domain is KAGVTQTPRYLIKTRGQQVTLSCSPISGHRSVSWYQQTPGQGLQFLFEYFSETQRNKGNFPGRFSGRQFSNSRSEMNVSTLELGDSALYLCASSLEGPETQYFGPGTRLLVL.

This clonotype has at least ten counts. The chain has TRBV6-5 and TRBJ2-7; 10 bases agree with TRBD1. Germline assignment: CDR1 MNHEY and CDR2 SVGAGI. The junction had 6 bases not matched to a gene; V was cut back by 6 bases and J by 1 base. This CDR3 is 15 amino acids long. CDR3 sequence: CASRKDRGSSYEQYF. The CDR3 DNA sequence: TGTGCCAGCAGGAAGGACAGGGGGTCTTCCTACGAGCAGTACTTC.

A note on this clonotype: One junction end disagrees with the germline gene, perhaps due to a read error. V gene TRBV7-9 combines with J gene TRBJ1-2; D is perhaps TRBD1 (5 bases). CDR1 and CDR2 (germline): SEHNR, FQNEAQ (reference sequence). The CDR3 extends over 13 amino acids. The CDR3 sequence: CASSISGLEGYAF. CDR3 coding DNA: TGTGCCAGCAGCATTTCAGGGTTGGAGGGCTACGCCTTC.

The rearrangement joins TRBV3-1 to TRBJ2-1; 11 positions agree with TRBD2. From germline, CDR1 is LGHDT and CDR2 YNNKEL (reference sequence). The CDR3 runs 18 residues. Losses at the gene ends were 0 bases for V and 0 bases for J; bases not matched to a gene: 4. CDR3 amino acids: CASSQDPGLAASYNEQFF. The CDR3, as DNA: TGTGCCAGCAGCCAAGATCCGGGACTAGCGGCCTCCTACAATGAGCAGTTCTTC.

V gene TRBV7-2 combines with J gene TRBJ2-3, with TRBD2 identical over 13 bases. CDR3 length: 17 amino acids. Germline trimming cut 4 bases from V and 8 bases from J; bases unmatched to any gene: 12. Germline V lookup: CDR1 SGHTA, CDR2 FQGNSA. CDR3 coding DNA: TGTGCCAGCAGCTCCCCTATAGGACTAGCGGGAGCGGGTACGCAGTATTTT. Translating it yields CASSSPIGLAGAGTQYF.

The chain is built from TRBV2 and TRBJ2-3; weak D call: TRBD2 (6 bases). Germline CDR1 is SNHLY and CDR2 is FYNNEI. The CDR3 length is 17 residues. V lost 5 bases, J lost 0 bases, and 18 bases lay in between. The CDR3 sequence: CASSLGRRGASTDTQYF. The CDR3 DNA follows: TGTGCCAGCAGTTTGGGGAGGAGGGGTGCTAGCACAGATACGCAGTATTTT.

This rearrangement joins TRBV20-1 to TRBJ2-5; D possibly corresponds to TRBD2 (6 bases). V dropped 2 bases and J dropped 5 bases, with 15 bases sitting between them. The CDR3 covers 14 residues. Germline values: CDR1 DFQATT, CDR2 SNEGSKA (reference sequence). The CDR3 DNA follows: TGCAGTGCTAGACCCGGGAGAGGCGGCGAGACCCAGTACTTC. Residues: CSARPGRGGETQYF.

The chain employs TRBV27 and TRBJ1-2, with D perhaps matching TRBD1 (6 bases). The CDR3 runs to 13 residues. Germline CDR1 is MNHEY and CDR2 is SMNVEV (reference sequence). V was shortened by 5 bases and J by 1 base, with 8 bases between the two germline ends. The CDR3 sequence: CASSRTVNYGYTF. CDR3 nucleotides: TGTGCCAGCAGTAGGACAGTTAACTATGGCTACACCTTC.

V and J are TRBV7-9 and TRBJ2-5, with TRBD1 identical over 7 bases. The tail of the sequence fits TRBJ2-7 better, so the J call may be wrong. Germline V gene data show CDR1 as SEHNR and CDR2 as FQNEAQ (reference sequence). CDR3 length equals 12 residues. This CDR3 reads CAIQGTSYEQYF. CDR3 nucleotides: TGTGCCATACAGGGGACCTCCTACGAGCAGTACTTC.

The genes are TRBV18 and TRBJ2-1, with D possibly matching TRBD2 (6 bases). The germline V and J ends were trimmed by 0 bases and 7 bases, with 10 bases remaining between them. The germline V gene has CDR1 KGHSH and CDR2 LQKENI. The CDR3 length is 14 residues. CDR3 amino acids: CASSPPGLTNEQFF. Written as DNA, the CDR3 is TGTGCCAGCTCACCACCGGGACTCACGAATGAGCAGTTCTTC.